The TCR beta chain described here comes from a study of cytomegalovirus exposure and HLA in healthy donors. Primers included in the PCR were 60 Vbeta and 13 Jbeta primers. Assay: immunoSEQ multiplex PCR; the TCRdb copy retains only in-frame clones and omits some. The sample includes some 200,000 clones, under 80% of them seen just once. In germline, CDR1 is SGHNT, CDR2 YYREEE (reference sequence). Trimming at V came to 3 bases and at J to 5 bases, leaving 10 bases not matched to a gene. The CDR3 length is 15 residues. The sequenced sample consisted of PBMCs. The chain carries TRBV5-4 and TRBJ1-1; 7 nucleotides match TRBD1. This TCR was recovered from a girl under 10 years old in good health and CMV-seronegative. The CDR3 nucleotides read TGTGCCAGCAGCTCGCCGAGGGGGCAAGGGACTGAAGCTTTCTTT. This sequence encodes CASSSPRGQGTEAFF.